The 26 T cell receptor beta chains reported below all come from one sample, sequenced in a study of T cells in Graves' hyperthyroidism and ophthalmopathy. Amplification targeted TCR beta CDR3 regions from RNA transcripts. HTBI primers drove first-round RT-PCR of the TCR CDR3. TCRdb independently ran MiXCR on the multiplex PCR reads; one entry per CDR3 protein. Of 280,000 or so distinct CDR3 sequences listed, over 12% are singletons. Sequences were obtained from blood. Source of these receptors: a woman in her 50s with Graves' hyperthyroidism that later progressed to Graves' ophthalmopathy.

This clonotype was recorded at least ten times. The chain is built from TRBV29-1 and TRBJ2-7; 7 bases fit TRBD1. The CDR3 spans 12 residues. Germline V gene sequence: CDR1 SQVTM, CDR2 ANQGSEA. The V gene end was trimmed by 4 bases and the J gene end by 7 bases; junction bases not matched to a gene: 7. The CDR3 coding sequence is TGCAGCGTTGGGGGACAGACCGGGGAGCAGTACTTC. Protein: CSVGGQTGEQYF.

This clonotype has a count of ten or more. The V and J genes are TRBV27 and TRBJ1-2; a possible D gene is TRBD1 (5 bases). The V and J ends lost 5 bases and 6 bases respectively, with 16 bases between them. Germline assignment: CDR1 MNHEY and CDR2 SMNVEV (reference sequence). This CDR3 is 14 amino acids long. CDR3 sequence (DNA): TGTGCCAGCAGTGCACCGGGGCTCGGCCATGGCTACACCTTC. Its translation: CASSAPGLGHGYTF.

This clonotype has more than one count but fewer than ten. The V call is TRBV6-1, the J call TRBJ2-3; D may be TRBD1 (6 bases). CDR3 length: 13 amino acids. Germline CDR1 reads MNHNS; CDR2 reads SASEGT. V dropped 7 bases and J dropped 4 bases, with 12 bases sitting between them. The CDR3 DNA sequence: TGTGCCAGCACACAGGGTGGCGCAGATACGCAGTATTTT. Protein: CASTQGGADTQYF.

This clonotype has a handful of counts. A clone one base away is much larger, so this may be a read error. The chain is built from TRBV2 and TRBJ2-5, with D uncertain. The CDR3 covers 12 residues. Per germline, CDR1 SNHLY and CDR2 FYNNEI. V shed 6 bases and J shed 0 bases, with 5 bases lying between them. CDR3 in DNA: TGTGCCAGCAGGATTTACCAAGAGACCCAGTACTTC. Its protein is CASRIYQETQYF. The full variable domain, completed using reference TRBV2 and TRBJ2-5, is EPEVTQTPSHQVTQMGQEVILRCVPISNHLYFYWYRQILGQKVEFLVSFYNNEISEKSEIFDDQFSVERPDGSNFTLKIRSTKLEDSAMYFCASRIYQETQYFGPGTRLLVL.

This clonotype showed up just a few times. This CDR3 reads CASSPYHPADSSYEQYF. The CDR3 DNA reads as TGTGCCAGCTCACCCTACCATCCGGCGGATAGCTCCTACGAGCAGTACTTC. The chain employs TRBV18 and TRBJ2-7; D is unclear. V lost 3 bases and J lost 0, with 18 bases in between. CDR3 length equals 17 residues. Per the germline V gene, CDR1 is KGHSH and CDR2 is LQKENI.

This clonotype was found many times. This sequence joins TRBV28 and TRBJ2-5, with D perhaps TRBD2 (6 bases). CDR1 MDHEN and CDR2 SYDVKM come from the germline V gene. Trimming pared 0 bases from V and 3 bases from J, leaving 14 bases between. The length of the CDR3 is 16 residues. In DNA form, the CDR3 reads TGTGCCAGCAGTTTATGGGAGGGGATGGGTGAAGAGACCCAGTACTTC. It codes for CASSLWEGMGEETQYF. The full variable domain, in which reference TRBV28 and TRBJ2-5 provide the parts outside the CDR3, is DVKVTQSSRYLVKRTGEKVFLECVQDMDHENMFWYRQDPGLGLRLIYFSYDVKMKEKGDIPEGYSVSREKKERFSLILESASTNQTSMYLCASSLWEGMGEETQYFGPGTRLLVL.

The table lists this clonotype with many counts. The chain couples TRBV20-1 to TRBJ2-7, with 7 bases aligning to TRBD1. Germline CDR1 DFQATT, CDR2 SNEGSKA (reference sequence). The CDR3 length is 14 residues. J gave up 4 bases and V 8 bases, and 14 bases lay outside the gene matches. CDR3 DNA sequence: TGCAGTTCTAAATCACGACAGGGTGGATACGAGCAGTACTTC. Its translation is CSSKSRQGGYEQYF.

A remark on this clonotype: A much larger clone lies one base from this, so it may be a read error. The J gene is TRBJ2-3, the V gene TRBV7-3; 8 nucleotides match TRBD2. Germline V lookup: CDR1 SGHTA, CDR2 FQGTGA. CDR3 length: 15 amino acids. V lost 5 bases and J lost 4; bases outside the gene matches: 8. CDR3 residues: CASSAQRLASDTQYF. CDR3 DNA sequence: TGTGCCAGCAGCGCACAAAGACTAGCGTCAGATACGCAGTATTTT.

This clonotype came up a few times. J is TRBJ2-7 and V is TRBV19; 9 bases agree with TRBD1. The trim removed 6 bases at V and 0 bases at J, leaving 3 bases unmatched. Germline V gene lookup returns CDR1 LNHDA and CDR2 SQIVND (reference sequence). The CDR3 is made up of 14 amino acids. The CDR3 loop reads CASRDRGISYEQYF. The CDR3, as DNA: TGTGCCAGTAGAGACAGGGGGATCTCCTACGAGCAGTACTTC. Full variable domain (missing parts from reference TRBV19 and TRBJ2-7): DGGITQSPKYLFRKEGQNVTLSCEQNLNHDAMYWYRQDPGQGLRLIYYSQIVNDFQKGDIAEGYSVSREKKESFPLTVTSAQKNPTAFYLCASRDRGISYEQYFGPGTRLTVT.

This clonotype was seen ten or more times. V is TRBV28 and J is TRBJ2-7, with D perhaps TRBD1 or TRBD2 (5 bases each). With 6 bases removed from V and 2 bases from J, the gap between germline ends came to 17 bases. CDR3 length equals 15 residues. Germline CDR1 reads MDHEN; CDR2 reads SYDVKM. The CDR3 is CASSPIGGRTYEQYF. CDR3 nucleotide sequence: TGTGCCAGCAGCCCTATTGGGGGACGGACCTACGAGCAGTACTTC.

Many counts were recorded for this clonotype. This chain connects TRBV3-1 to TRBJ2-1, with 9 bases fitting TRBD2. V lost 4 bases to trimming and J lost 7 bases; unmatched junction nucleotides: 14. Per the germline V gene, CDR1 is LGHDT and CDR2 is YNNKEL (reference sequence). This CDR3 spans 17 amino acids. The CDR3 region is CASSPRGAGGTKNEQFF. As DNA, the CDR3 is TGTGCCAGCAGCCCTCGTGGAGCGGGAGGTACGAAAAATGAGCAGTTCTTC.

This clonotype was picked up many times. Sequence at one end of the junction differs from germline and may be a read error. The V call is TRBV11-2, the J call TRBJ1-1, with a tentative D call TRBD1 (5 bases). CDR3 length equals 14 residues. Germline-derived CDR1 and CDR2 are SGHAT and FQNNGV. DNA of the CDR3: TGCGCCAGCAGCCCCGGGACGGGGAACACTGAAGCTTTCTTT. Amino acid sequence: CASSPGTGNTEAFF. Drawing the rest from reference TRBV11-2 and TRBJ1-1, the complete variable domain is EAGVAQSPRYKIIEKRQSVAFWCNPISGHATLYWYQQILGQGPKLLIQFQNNGVVDDSQLPKDRFSAERLKGVDSTLKIQPAKLEDSAVYLCASSPGTGNTEAFFGQGTRLTVV.

This clonotype was recorded at least ten times. J is TRBJ2-5 and V is TRBV10-3; TRBD2 agrees at 11 bases. This CDR3 region has 16 residues. With V trimmed by 3 bases and J by 5 bases, 8 bases remained unmatched. CDR1 is ENHRY, CDR2 SYGVKD, per germline. CDR3 sequence reads: CAISDIWTSGHETQYF. In nucleotides, the CDR3 is TGTGCCATCAGTGACATCTGGACTAGCGGGCACGAGACCCAGTACTTC.

This clonotype was counted ten times or more. The genes are TRBV3-1 and TRBJ2-1; D not resolved. The CDR3 extends over 12 amino acids. Looked up from germline, CDR1 is LGHDT and CDR2 is YNNKEL (reference sequence). V lost 0 bases and J 8 bases, leaving 5 bases between the germline ends. The CDR3 DNA is TGTGCCAGCAGCCAAGAGGGCCATGAGCAGTTCTTC. It translates to CASSQEGHEQFF.

This rearrangement joins TRBV30 to TRBJ1-3, with D possibly being TRBD1 (5 bases). V lost 4 bases and J lost 0, with 13 bases in between. The CDR3 loop spans 15 amino acids. The germline CDR1 and CDR2 sequences are GTSNPN and SVGIG (reference sequence). CDR3 amino acids: CAWIDGANSGNTIYF. CDR3 bases: TGTGCCTGGATTGACGGGGCTAACTCTGGAAACACCATATATTTT.

This clonotype occurred a few times. The J gene is TRBJ2-2, the V gene TRBV6-6; 10 nucleotides agree with TRBD2. The CDR3 contains 22 residues. Losses at the gene ends were 8 bases for V and 0 bases for J; bases not matched to a gene: 24. Germline CDR1 is MNHNY and CDR2 is SVGAGI (reference sequence). CDR3 in amino acids: CASVYSNYRTSGARANTGELFF. CDR3 DNA: TGTGCCAGCGTTTACTCGAACTATCGGACTAGCGGAGCCCGGGCGAACACCGGGGAGCTGTTTTTT.

This clonotype has a handful of counts. The genes are TRBV6-1 and TRBJ1-5; 11 bases agree with TRBD1. The CDR3 extends over 16 amino acids. V shed 2 bases and J 5 bases; nucleotides not matched to a gene: 5. Germline CDR1 and CDR2: MNHNS and SASEGT. The CDR3 DNA sequence: TGTGCCAGCAGTGAATTTGGGACAGGGGGAGATCAGCCCCAGCATTTT. Translation gives CASSEFGTGGDQPQHF.

This chain connects TRBV5-6 to TRBJ2-3; 7 bases align to TRBD2. CDR3 length: 14 amino acids. V lost 3 bases and J lost 4; bases outside the gene matches: 5. Germline lookup yields CDR1 SGHDT and CDR2 YYEEEE. The CDR3 nucleotides are TGTGCCAGCAGCTCTAGCGGCAGCGCAGATACGCAGTATTTT. As protein: CASSSSGSADTQYF.

Many counts were recorded for this clonotype. This sequence joins TRBV28 and TRBJ1-2, with D perhaps TRBD1 (5 bases). From germline, CDR1 is MDHEN and CDR2 SYDVKM. V lost 5 bases to trimming and J lost 0 bases, with 13 bases between them. The CDR3 covers 15 residues. Written as DNA, the CDR3 is TGTGCCAGCAGTAGCCGGGACGAACCTAACTATGGCTACACCTTC. This codes for CASSSRDEPNYGYTF.

This clonotype came up many times. The V call is TRBV6-1, the J call TRBJ1-2; perhaps TRBD1 as D (5 bases). V was clipped by 8 bases and J by 5 bases, with 15 bases between them. The germline gives CDR1 MNHNS, CDR2 SASEGT. The CDR3 has 13 amino acids. The CDR3 bases are TGTGCCAGCCACAGGACCGGGGGTTATGGCTACACCTTC. This codes for CASHRTGGYGYTF.

This clonotype was detected a few times. The chain is built from TRBV5-1 and TRBJ2-5; unclear D gene. This CDR3 region has 14 residues. From germline, CDR1 is SGHRS and CDR2 YFSETQ. V lost 2 bases to trimming and J lost 2 bases, with 10 bases between them. The CDR3: CASSLQGPQETQYF. CDR3 nucleotide sequence: TGCGCCAGCAGCTTACAAGGCCCACAAGAGACCCAGTACTTC.

On this clonotype itself: A much larger clone is a single base away; this may be a read error. The chain has TRBV11-2 and TRBJ2-1; no clear D gene. The CDR3 is 16 amino acids. V gave up 1 base and J gave up 4 bases, with 14 bases separating them. Per the germline V gene, CDR1 is SGHAT and CDR2 is FQNNGV. The CDR3 loop reads CASSLGVGNIYNEQFF. The CDR3 DNA is TGTGCCAGCAGCTTAGGCGTGGGAAATATATACAATGAGCAGTTCTTC.

This clonotype was counted many times. The chain carries TRBV7-8 and TRBJ2-1, with 10 bases identical to TRBD1. Germline V gene lookup returns CDR1 SGHVS and CDR2 FQNEAQ. The CDR3 extends over 16 amino acids. V lost 2 bases and J lost 6; bases outside the gene matches: 7. CDR3 nucleotide sequence: TGTGCCAGCAGCTTAATCGACAGGGGGCGCCGCAATGAGCAGTTCTTC. Residues: CASSLIDRGRRNEQFF. The full variable domain, completed using reference TRBV7-8 and TRBJ2-1, is GAGVSQSPRYKVAKRGQDVALRCDPISGHVSLFWYQQALGQGPEFLTYFQNEAQLDKSGLPSDRFFAERPEGSVSTLKIQRTQQEDSAVYLCASSLIDRGRRNEQFFGPGTRLTVL.

The CDR3: CASCREASGGFSTDTQYF. The CDR3 bases are TGTGCCAGCTGCCGAGAAGCCTCGGGCGGGTTTAGCACAGATACGCAGTATTTT. The chain couples TRBV3-1 to TRBJ2-3; tentatively, D is TRBD2 (5 bases). The CDR3 consists of 18 residues. From germline, CDR1 is LGHDT and CDR2 YNNKEL (reference sequence). Deletions cut 8 bases from V and 0 bases from J, with 24 bases between.

At least ten counts were recorded for this clonotype. CDR3 bases: TGCGCCAGCAGCTTTCGGACTAGCTCCTACGAGCAGTACTTC. This codes for CASSFRTSSYEQYF. The J gene is TRBJ2-7, the V gene TRBV5-1; TRBD2 agrees at 7 bases. The germline CDR1 and CDR2 sequences are SGHRS and YFSETQ. Trimming removed 2 bases from V and 0 bases from J; junction bases left unmatched: 2. The CDR3 is 14 residues long.

The rearrangement uses TRBV12-3 or TRBV12-4 and TRBJ2-7; 7 nucleotides line up with TRBD2. Trimming cost V 2 bases and J 2 bases; bases outside gene matches: 9. CDR3 length: 16 amino acids. The CDR3 nucleotides are TGTGCCAGCAGTTTACGGGGGACTAACGGTACCTACGAGCAGTACTTC. Translated: CASSLRGTNGTYEQYF.